One T cell receptor (beta chain) is described in this entry. This clone was found once. The antigen this receptor binds is unknown. No much larger clone is present one base from it, and per-base qualities are unavailable. The immunoSEQ Assay, a bias-controlled multiplex PCR, was used to amplify TCRbeta CDR3 regions from genomic DNA. The original pipeline was this. The number of nucleated cells in each sample was estimated from the amplification of reference gene primers within the assay. To quantify the absolute abundance of each unique TCRbeta CDR3 rearrangement, sequence reads were collapsed and filtered. Productive Simpson clonality was computed per sample as the square root of Simpson's diversity index over productive rearrangements. TCRdb holds this immuneACCESS table with in-frame rearrangements only. Some clones are missing; in checked studies, unresolved V genes explain under half, and the rest has no known cause. V, J and clone size are those of that table, while D and trimming were read from the DNA. In this sample the table shows roughly 190,000 clones, about four fifths of which occur a single time. Under 7.5% of the sample belongs to the ten largest clones.

This entry is derived from a study of blood T cell repertoires in COVID-19 (dated by TCRdb to about 2020). About the investigation overall: The collaborator samples originated in the United States, Italy and Spain and spanned the acute and convalescent phases of COVID-19. A de-identified subject ID, COVID-19 status, age in years and sex were almost always included in the sample metadata. The prospective study material was composed of cDNA or gDNA derived from T cells, B-cell-depleted T cells, or PBMCs. The samples were drawn from the first 160 participants of the ongoing ImmuneRACE study and from 1,254 subjects provided by 6 global collaborators. The repertoires were made available in a free public database intended to serve as a resource for research on the immune response to SARS-CoV-2. Where available, HLA class I and class II types were taken from metadata supplied by the sample provider and were not determined by assay-based typing. Subjects who had been exposed to COVID-19, were actively infected with it, or had recovered from it provided the deeply sampled blood TCRbeta repertoires that made up the dataset. The investigation overall reported the following: How much clinical and demographic metadata was included differed by source and by participant, and the metadata was provided uncurated.

The collaborating institutions used their own protocols to collect whole blood in K2EDTA tubes. For TCRbeta analysis, collaborators shipped samples in one of three forms: frozen whole blood, isolated PBMCs, or DNA extracted from either of those sample types. Here V drops 3 bases and J drops 3 bases, and the junction holds 6 bases not matched to any gene. From cysteine to phenylalanine, the CDR3 is 14 amino acids long. Here the CDR3 DNA is all that survives: 42 bases in frame from base 1. As encoded in the germline V gene (reference sequence), CDR1 is DFQATT while CDR2 is SNEGSKA. The sequence came from a woman between 40 and 55 years old with acute or convalescent COVID-19. The V and J segments used are TRBV20-1 and TRBJ2-7; the central 9 bases match TRBD1. Sequenced input: peripheral blood. At the DNA level, the sequence is TGCAGTGCTAGTAAGAGACAGGGGGACTACGAGCAGTACTTC. This codes for CSASKRQGDYEQYF.